This T cell receptor (beta chain) was obtained from a study of cytomegalovirus exposure and HLA in healthy donors. Findings of the study overall: It was reported that the classifier diagnosed cytomegalovirus status with high specificity and sensitivity in both the original and validation cohorts.

PCR amplification relied on 60 Vbeta primers (plus 13 Jbeta primers). Repertoires were generated with immunoSEQ multiplex PCR, while TCRdb's copy carries only in-frame clones and drops some. The sample lists 150,000 to 200,000 clones; roughly four fifths were seen once. Turning to this clone: Its antigen remains unidentified.

Trimming stripped 4 bases from V and 2 bases from J, with 15 bases between. This CDR3 comprises 15 residues. Germline V gene lookup returns CDR1 SGDLS and CDR2 YYNGEE. The sample consisted of PBMCs. This sequence originates from a man aged 50 to 60 in good health and CMV-seronegative. The chain recombines TRBV9 with TRBJ2-5, with TRBD1 as a possible D gene (5 bases). The DNA of the CDR3 is TGTGCCAGCAGCTCCATGGGGCAAATACAAGAGACCCAGTACTTC. It translates to CASSSMGQIQETQYF.